Below are 8 T cell receptor beta chains sequenced from a single sample in a study of cytomegalovirus exposure and HLA in healthy donors. The PCR used 60 Vbeta and 13 Jbeta primers. Sequencing was performed with immunoSEQ multiplex PCR; in TCRdb, only in-frame clones are kept and a portion is missing. The repertoire holds 90,000 or so clones, with over 60% as singletons. The specimen sequenced was PBMCs. Every receptor here comes from a man in his sixties in good health and CMV-seronegative.

This rearrangement joins TRBV11-3 to TRBJ2-2; 7 bases align to TRBD2. Germline CDR1 and CDR2: SGHNT and YENEEA. The CDR3 loop spans 15 amino acids. V was pared by 5 bases and J by 3 bases, with 6 bases of the junction left unmatched. CDR3 in DNA: TGTGCCAGCAGCGGGGGACTAACCGACACCGGGGAGCTGTTTTTT. Protein: CASSGGLTDTGELFF.

This clone has a single count. The chain recombines TRBV5-1 with TRBJ2-1; 10 bases agree with TRBD1. There are 17 residues in the CDR3. After removal of 0 bases from V and 2 bases from J, the junction contained 5 bases not matched to a gene. Germline loops: CDR1 SGHRS, CDR2 YFSETQ. The CDR3 coding sequence is TGCGCCAGCAGCTTGGGGACAGGGGGTACCGCCTACAATGAGCAGTTCTTC. Protein product: CASSLGTGGTAYNEQFF.

This chain links TRBV11-2 with TRBJ2-1; a weak D match, TRBD1 (5 bases). CDR1 is SGHAT and CDR2 is FQNNGV in the germline V gene. This CDR3 is 16 amino acids long. Trimming removed 1 base at V and 9 bases at J, with 19 bases between. The CDR3 region has the DNA TGTGCCAGCAGCTTAGGATTTCGAGCAGGGTGGGGTGAGCAGTTCTTC. Translating gives CASSLGFRAGWGEQFF.

V is TRBV5-4 and J is TRBJ2-7, with 8 bases fitting TRBD1. Germline loops: CDR1 SGHNT, CDR2 YYREEE (reference sequence). With V trimmed by 4 bases and J by 5 bases, 14 bases remained unmatched. CDR3 length: 16 residues. The CDR3 is CASSPPPQGAVNEQYF. Here the CDR3 DNA reads TGTGCCAGCAGCCCCCCGCCGCAGGGGGCTGTCAACGAGCAGTACTTC.

This chain joins TRBV29-1 and TRBJ2-1, with 7 bases identical to TRBD1. V dropped 8 bases and J dropped 7; count of bases not matched to a gene: 5. CDR3 length equals 11 residues. Germline CDR1 is SQVTM and CDR2 is ANQGSEA. The CDR3 sequence: CSSRGRNEQFF. The CDR3 coding sequence is TGCAGCTCAAGGGGGCGGAATGAGCAGTTCTTC.

This clone was seen a single time. The genes are TRBV13 and TRBJ2-1; TRBD2 aligns across 8 bases. This CDR3 has 15 residues. With 5 bases clipped from V and 1 base from J, the junction kept 4 bases outside the gene matches. In germline, CDR1 is PRHDT, CDR2 FYEKMQ (reference sequence). The CDR3 region is CASSPRGGSYNEQFF. The DNA of the CDR3 is TGTGCCAGCAGCCCCCGGGGGGGGTCCTACAATGAGCAGTTCTTC.

The V gene is TRBV2, the J gene TRBJ1-1, with D unresolved. Germline V lookup: CDR1 SNHLY, CDR2 FYNNEI. The V and J ends lost 2 bases and 5 bases respectively, with 15 bases between them. The CDR3 totals 15 residues. CDR3 sequence: CASSENSPSGTEAFF. DNA of the CDR3: TGTGCCAGCAGTGAAAACAGCCCGAGCGGAACTGAAGCTTTCTTT.

This clone was counted between two and nine times. The chain recombines TRBV4-2 with TRBJ2-3, with D perhaps matching TRBD1 (6 bases). CDR1 LGHNA and CDR2 YNFKEQ come from the germline V gene. V was cut by 0 bases and J by 3 bases, with 13 bases left in between. The CDR3 extends over 16 amino acids. The CDR3 coding sequence is TGTGCCAGCAGCCAAGATTATCAGGGGTTTACAGATACGCAGTATTTT. Encoded protein: CASSQDYQGFTDTQYF.